A single sample is the source of the 29 T cell receptor beta chains below, sequenced in a study of response to subunit inactivated influenza vaccine. TCRdb independently ran MiXCR on the RT-PCR reads; one entry per CDR3 protein. The repertoire consists of approximately 570,000 distinct CDR3 sequences, with around 8% occurring once and the leading ten covering over 10%. Sequencing was performed on PBMCs from blood, taken around 25 months after vaccination. Receptor source: a man between 45 and 75 years old who received an inactivated influenza vaccine.

The gene calls are TRBV7-2 and TRBJ2-5; 7 bases map to TRBD1. J was trimmed by 5 bases and V by 6 bases; bases with no gene match: 6. This CDR3 is 13 amino acids long. Per the germline V gene, CDR1 is SGHTA and CDR2 is FQGNSA. CDR3 loop: CASRLTGSETQYF. The CDR3 DNA is TGTGCCAGCAGGTTGACAGGGTCGGAGACCCAGTACTTC.

This clonotype was found many times. The rearrangement joins TRBV5-1 to TRBJ2-1, with unresolved D. From germline, CDR1 is SGHRS and CDR2 YFSETQ. Between the trimmed V and J ends, which lost 0 bases and 3 bases, there was a span of 7 bases. The CDR3 extends over 14 amino acids. The CDR3 sequence: CASSLATSYNEQFF. The CDR3 coding sequence is TGCGCCAGCAGCTTGGCCACGAGCTACAATGAGCAGTTCTTC.

This clonotype was observed a few times. The genes are TRBV28 and TRBJ1-1, with a weak D call TRBD1 (6 bases). The CDR3 consists of 12 residues. CDR1 MDHEN and CDR2 SYDVKM come from the germline V gene. Trimming removed 1 base at V and 11 bases at J, with 11 bases between. CDR3 sequence: CASSLSQGFAFF. The CDR3 DNA sequence: TGTGCCAGCAGTTTATCCCAGGGGTTCGCTTTCTTT.

This clonotype was detected only a few times. The chain links TRBV11-2 to TRBJ2-1; 8 bases align to TRBD2. Per germline, CDR1 SGHAT and CDR2 FQNNGV. The CDR3 is 14 amino acids. The V gene end was trimmed by 1 base and the J gene end by 9 bases; junction bases not matched to a gene: 5. CDR3 bases: TGTGCCAGCAGCTTAGGGCTCCGGGGGGGTGAGCAGTTCTTC. Amino acid sequence: CASSLGLRGGEQFF.

V gene TRBV7-8 combines with J gene TRBJ2-5, with 10 bases aligning to TRBD2. Per germline, CDR1 SGHVS and CDR2 FQNEAQ. The J segment lost 5 bases and the V segment lost 1 base, leaving 7 bases of the junction unmatched. The CDR3 spans 16 residues. CDR3 in amino acids: CASSLGGSGGMETQYF. In nucleotides, the CDR3 is TGTGCCAGCAGCTTAGGGGGTAGCGGGGGGATGGAGACCCAGTACTTC.

This clonotype came up a few times. The J gene is TRBJ2-2, the V gene TRBV4-1; D might be TRBD2 (6 bases). V shed 7 bases and J shed 0 bases, with 15 bases lying between them. Germline V gene sequence: CDR1 MGHRA, CDR2 YSYEKL. This CDR3 contains 16 residues. In DNA form, the CDR3 reads TGCGCCAGCACCTGGACTATGGTTCCGAACACCGGGGAGCTGTTTTTT. Residues: CASTWTMVPNTGELFF.

The gene calls are TRBV5-1 and TRBJ1-6; 8 bases are a match to TRBD1. V shed 4 bases, J shed 10 bases, and the junction held 7 bases outside the gene matches. Germline assignment: CDR1 SGHRS and CDR2 YFSETQ. The CDR3 spans 14 residues. Here the CDR3 reads CASSLDRGGSPLHF. The CDR3 coding sequence is TGCGCCAGCAGCCTAGACAGGGGAGGATCACCCCTCCACTTT. Complete variable domain (other parts from reference TRBV5-1 and TRBJ1-6): KAGVTQTPRYLIKTRGQQVTLSCSPISGHRSVSWYQQTPGQGLQFLFEYFSETQRNKGNFPGRFSGRQFSNSRSEMNVSTLELGDSALYLCASSLDRGGSPLHFGNGTRLTVT.

This clonotype was counted a few times. V and J are TRBV20-1 and TRBJ1-2; a weak D match, TRBD1 (6 bases). CDR3 length: 15 residues. Germline V gives CDR1 DFQATT, CDR2 SNEGSKA (reference sequence). Trimming left V 3 bases short and J 5 bases short, with 19 bases between. The CDR3 loop reads CSASIGGRPGYGYTF. CDR3 coding DNA: TGCAGTGCTAGTATTGGGGGGCGCCCGGGGTATGGCTACACCTTC.

This clonotype occurred many times. The V and J genes are TRBV20-1 and TRBJ2-7; a possible D gene is TRBD2 (6 bases). The CDR3 spans 14 residues. The V gene's germline CDR1 is DFQATT and CDR2 SNEGSKA (reference sequence). The CDR3 sequence: CSPDRPAGTYEQYF. The CDR3 DNA follows: TGCAGCCCTGACCGCCCCGCGGGAACTTACGAGCAGTACTTC.

This chain joins TRBV3-1 and TRBJ2-1, with 12 bases identical to TRBD2. Germline values: CDR1 LGHDT, CDR2 YNNKEL (reference sequence). The V segment lost 1 base and the J segment 1 base; nucleotides outside the gene matches: 5. There are 18 residues in the CDR3. CDR3 amino acids: CASSQGTSGVASYNEQFF. CDR3 DNA: TGTGCCAGCAGCCAAGGGACTAGCGGGGTGGCTTCCTACAATGAGCAGTTCTTC.

There are a few counts of this clonotype. The V and J genes are TRBV20-1 and TRBJ1-1, with D unclear. V lost 3 bases to trimming and J lost 1 base, with 9 bases between them. The CDR3 sequence is 13 residues long. The V gene's germline CDR1 is DFQATT and CDR2 SNEGSKA (reference sequence). The CDR3 sequence: CSASTGWNTEAFF. The DNA of the CDR3 is TGCAGTGCTAGCACCGGGTGGAACACTGAAGCTTTCTTT.

The V call is TRBV6-5, the J call TRBJ2-1, with 10 bases fitting TRBD1. V dropped 4 bases and J dropped 5; count of bases not matched to a gene: 8. Looked up from germline, CDR1 is MNHEY and CDR2 is SVGAGI. The CDR3 totals 16 residues. The CDR3 sequence is CASSLDGQGVNNEQFF. CDR3 bases: TGTGCCAGCAGTTTGGATGGACAGGGGGTGAACAATGAGCAGTTCTTC.

This clonotype was seen more than once but under ten times. This chain links TRBV11-2 with TRBJ2-3, with D hard to call. This CDR3 has 15 residues. Trimming cost V 4 bases and J 1 base, with 12 bases left between them. The germline CDR1 and CDR2 sequences are SGHAT and FQNNGV. In DNA, the CDR3 is TGTGCCAGCAGCTCTAGTGGGATACGCACAGATACGCAGTATTTT. This sequence encodes CASSSSGIRTDTQYF.

This clonotype turned up a few times. V is TRBV20-1 and J is TRBJ1-2, with 8 positions matching TRBD1. The CDR3 runs 12 residues. Trimming took 2 bases from V and 13 from J; bases not matched to a gene: 9. Germline V CDR1 and CDR2: DFQATT, SNEGSKA (reference sequence). CDR3 DNA sequence: TGCAGTGCTAGAAAGGACAGGGCGGGTTGCACCTTC. Its protein product is CSARKDRAGCTF.

This clonotype was seen a handful of times. The V and J genes are TRBV20-1 and TRBJ2-3; 14 positions agree with TRBD2. Germline assignment: CDR1 DFQATT and CDR2 SNEGSKA (reference sequence). This CDR3 region has 15 residues. Trimming took 5 bases from V and 3 from J; bases not matched to a gene: 4. The CDR3 sequence: CSAPGLAGGTDTQYF. In DNA form, the CDR3 reads TGCAGTGCTCCTGGACTAGCGGGGGGAACAGATACGCAGTATTTT.

In this sample, this clonotype turned up a few times. The chain couples TRBV4-3 to TRBJ1-5, with TRBD1 matching 7 bases. This CDR3 is built from 16 residues. Germline trimming cut 3 bases from V and 0 bases from J; bases unmatched to any gene: 5. Germline values: CDR1 LGHNA, CDR2 YSLEER. CDR3 nucleotide sequence: TGCGCCAGCAGCCAGCACAGGGGTCTTAGCAATCAGCCCCAGCATTTT. It encodes CASSQHRGLSNQPQHF.

The chain combines TRBV7-2 with TRBJ1-2, with TRBD1 identical over 7 bases. This CDR3 has 15 amino acids. CDR1 is SGHTA and CDR2 is FQGNSA in the germline V gene. V was pared by 4 bases and J by 4 bases, with 9 bases of the junction left unmatched. DNA of the CDR3: TGTGCCAGCAGCTCACCGGGACAGACCCGCTATGGCTACACCTTC. Its protein product is CASSSPGQTRYGYTF.

At least ten counts were recorded for this clonotype. This sequence joins TRBV5-6 and TRBJ2-1; TRBD2 matches at 7 bases. This CDR3 contains 18 residues. CDR1 SGHDT and CDR2 YYEEEE come from the germline V gene. The V and J ends lost 2 bases and 0 bases, in that order; junction bases with no gene match: 11. The CDR3 is CASSFFARETFSYNEQFF. In nucleotides, the CDR3 is TGTGCCAGCAGCTTTTTCGCGCGGGAGACATTCTCCTACAATGAGCAGTTCTTC.

The rearrangement joins TRBV5-1 to TRBJ2-5, with D maybe TRBD1 (6 bases). The CDR3 is made up of 15 amino acids. V was shortened by 5 bases and J by 2 bases, with 16 bases between the two germline ends. In germline, CDR1 is SGHRS, CDR2 YFSETQ. CDR3 loop: CASSRRRGNQETQYF. CDR3 in DNA: TGCGCCAGCAGTCGACGAAGGGGGAATCAAGAGACCCAGTACTTC.

Ten or more counts support this clonotype. The rearrangement links TRBV5-8 to TRBJ2-7; either TRBD1 or TRBD2 may supply D (6 bases each). This CDR3 has 14 residues. Germline assignment: CDR1 SGHTS and CDR2 YDEGEE. V lost 2 bases to trimming and J lost 4 bases, with 13 bases between them. The CDR3 DNA is TGTGCCAGCAGCTTTTTCCGGGGGCCATACGAGCAGTACTTC. Protein product: CASSFFRGPYEQYF.

This clonotype was counted between two and nine times. V is TRBV19 and J is TRBJ2-2, with 10 bases lining up with TRBD2. Trimming took 5 bases from V and 5 from J; bases not matched to a gene: 5. There are 15 residues in the CDR3. The germline gives CDR1 LNHDA, CDR2 SQIVND (reference sequence). The CDR3 DNA reads TGTGCCAGTAGTTCACTAGCGGGATTGACCGGGGAGCTGTTTTTT. Its protein is CASSSLAGLTGELFF. The variable domain in full, completed from reference TRBV19 and TRBJ2-2, reads DGGITQSPKYLFRKEGQNVTLSCEQNLNHDAMYWYRQDPGQGLRLIYYSQIVNDFQKGDIAEGYSVSREKKESFPLTVTSAQKNPTAFYLCASSSLAGLTGELFFGEGSRLTVL.

The chain carries TRBV6-2 or TRBV6-3 and TRBJ2-1, with D hard to call. There are 12 residues in the CDR3. Germline V gene lookup returns CDR1 MNHEY and CDR2 SVGEGT. V lost 6 bases to trimming and J lost 8 bases, with 11 bases between them. Written as DNA, the CDR3 is TGTGCCAGCAGGAGGACCAGCTATGAGCAGTTCTTC. Protein product: CASRRTSYEQFF.

This clonotype was counted a few times. This chain joins TRBV12-3 or TRBV12-4 and TRBJ1-3; D is unresolved. V was shortened by 2 bases and J by 11 bases, with 7 bases between the two germline ends. The CDR3 sequence is 11 residues long. The CDR3 bases are TGTGCCAGCAGTTTAAGGGCAGCCATATATTTT. Protein sequence: CASSLRAAIYF.

This clonotype occurred a few times. The chain has TRBV6-2 or TRBV6-3 and TRBJ1-6; no clear D. Germline V gene sequence: CDR1 MNHEY, CDR2 SVGEGT. This CDR3 has 12 residues. Trimming removed 5 bases from V and 14 bases from J, with 13 bases in between. CDR3 region: CASSTDPLTLHF. As DNA, the CDR3 is TGTGCCAGCAGTACTGACCCGTTGACCCTCCACTTT.

This chain connects TRBV11-2 to TRBJ1-5; 8 nucleotides line up with TRBD1. V was clipped by 2 bases and J by 11 bases; unmatched bases: 11. CDR1 is SGHAT and CDR2 is FQNNGV in the germline V gene. The CDR3 totals 15 residues. In DNA, the CDR3 is TGTGCCAGCAGCTTATCAGGGGGCGCCGGGCAGTCCCAGCATTTT. As protein: CASSLSGGAGQSQHF.

DNA of the CDR3: TGTGCCAGCAGCGAGGGAGGGTCGGGCACTGAAGCTTTCTTT. Translated, it gives CASSEGGSGTEAFF. The chain is built from TRBV9 and TRBJ1-1; no reliable D call. Germline V gives CDR1 SGDLS, CDR2 YYNGEE. V lost 3 bases and J lost 4, with 13 bases in between. The CDR3 is 14 amino acids.

V is TRBV7-9 and J is TRBJ2-3; D is unclear. Germline V CDR1 and CDR2: SEHNR, FQNEAQ (reference sequence). Trimming cost V 2 bases and J 1 base, with 10 bases left between them. The length of the CDR3 is 15 residues. The CDR3 here is CASSLRPEGTDTQYF. CDR3 in DNA: TGTGCCAGCAGCTTACGACCAGAGGGCACAGATACGCAGTATTTT.

This clonotype was detected only a few times. The chain couples TRBV12-3 or TRBV12-4 to TRBJ1-2, with 10 bases lining up with TRBD1. The CDR3 is 16 residues long. J gave up 1 base and V 6 bases, and 8 bases lay outside the gene matches. CDR3 protein: CASSRTGGRRNYGYTF. The CDR3 nucleotides are TGTGCCAGCAGCAGGACAGGGGGTCGGCGTAACTATGGCTACACCTTC.

This clonotype has a count of ten or more. V usage is TRBV10-3 and J usage is TRBJ2-1, with TRBD1 matching 10 bases. V was clipped by 2 bases and J by 1 base; unmatched bases: 5. The CDR3 covers 17 residues. The V gene's germline CDR1 is ENHRY and CDR2 SYGVKD. CDR3: CAISEDRGRSSYNEQFF. The DNA of the CDR3 is TGTGCCATCAGTGAGGACAGGGGGCGAAGTTCCTACAATGAGCAGTTCTTC.